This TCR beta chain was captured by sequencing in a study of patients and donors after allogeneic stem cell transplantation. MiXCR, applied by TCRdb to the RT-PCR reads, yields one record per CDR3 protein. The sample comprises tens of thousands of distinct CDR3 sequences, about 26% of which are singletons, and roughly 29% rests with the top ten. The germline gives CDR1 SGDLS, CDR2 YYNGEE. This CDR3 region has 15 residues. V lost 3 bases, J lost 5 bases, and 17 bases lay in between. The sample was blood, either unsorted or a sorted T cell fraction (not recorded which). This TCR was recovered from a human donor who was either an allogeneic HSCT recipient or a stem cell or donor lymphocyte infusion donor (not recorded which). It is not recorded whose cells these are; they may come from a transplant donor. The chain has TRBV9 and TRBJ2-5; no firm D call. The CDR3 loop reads CASSAHYDQGETQYF. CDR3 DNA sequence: TGTGCCAGCAGCGCGCACTACGACCAAGGGGAGACCCAGTACTTC.